This entry features one T cell receptor beta chain sequence. Its target is unknown. The data belong to a study of blood T cells in healthy people across ages. Whole-study findings and limits: Roughly linear age-related decline in beta diversity appeared, significant by age around 42.

Next came a second PCR, run for about 6 to 12 cycles, which used a sample-barcoded 5' primer along with a J-beta primer mix. Each CDR3 protein gets one entry after TCRdb re-called the 5' RACE reads with MiXCR. The sample includes around 780,000 distinct CDR3 sequences, 20% to 30% of them seen just once. The same data also went into a second study, on T cells of mothers and their children. That paper states: Each 15 ul cDNA reaction used roughly 1.5 ug RNA; all RNA was used.

The TCR originated in a boy younger than 18 in good health. The sequenced sample was blood.

The CDR3 DNA follows: TGTGCCAGCAGCGTAGGACGGTACGGTACAGATACGCAGTATTTT. This gives the protein CASSVGRYGTDTQYF. The chain uses TRBV9 and TRBJ2-3; D uncertain. The ends were cut back, 0 bases at V and 3 bases at J, with 11 bases in the middle. The CDR3 spans 15 residues. Germline CDR1 reads SGDLS; CDR2 reads YYNGEE.